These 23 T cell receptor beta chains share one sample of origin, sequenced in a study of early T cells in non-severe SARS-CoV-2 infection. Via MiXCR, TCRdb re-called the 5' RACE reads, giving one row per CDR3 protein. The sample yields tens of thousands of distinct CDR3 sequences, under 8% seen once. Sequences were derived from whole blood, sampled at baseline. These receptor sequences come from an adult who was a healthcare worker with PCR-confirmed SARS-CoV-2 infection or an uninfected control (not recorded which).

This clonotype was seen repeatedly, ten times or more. CDR3 DNA sequence: TGTGCCAGCAGCTTGGGGACAGGGGCACGTACAGATACGCAGTATTTT. This codes for CASSLGTGARTDTQYF. The rearrangement links TRBV5-8 to TRBJ2-3; 9 nucleotides line up with TRBD1. CDR1 is SGHTS and CDR2 is YDEGEE in the germline V gene. V was pared by 0 bases and J by 3 bases, with 5 bases of the junction left unmatched. This CDR3 has 16 residues.

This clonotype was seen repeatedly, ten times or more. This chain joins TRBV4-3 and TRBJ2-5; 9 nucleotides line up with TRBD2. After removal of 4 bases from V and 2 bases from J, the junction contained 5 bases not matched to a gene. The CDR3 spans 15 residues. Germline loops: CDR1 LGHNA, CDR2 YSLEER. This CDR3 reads CASSRLAGNQETQYF. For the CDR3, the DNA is TGCGCCAGCAGCCGGCTAGCGGGGAATCAAGAGACCCAGTACTTC.

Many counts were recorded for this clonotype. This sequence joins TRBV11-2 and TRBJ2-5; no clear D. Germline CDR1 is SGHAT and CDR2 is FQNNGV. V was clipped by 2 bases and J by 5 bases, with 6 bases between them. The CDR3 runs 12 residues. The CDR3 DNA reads TGTGCCAGCAGCTTAATTGTCGAGACCCAGTACTTC. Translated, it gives CASSLIVETQYF.

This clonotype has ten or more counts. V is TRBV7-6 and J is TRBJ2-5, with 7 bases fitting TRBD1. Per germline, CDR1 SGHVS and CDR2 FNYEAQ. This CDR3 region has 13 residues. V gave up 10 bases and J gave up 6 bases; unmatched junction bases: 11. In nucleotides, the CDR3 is TGTGCCATCGGGGACAGACCCCACCAGACCCAGTACTTC. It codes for CAIGDRPHQTQYF.

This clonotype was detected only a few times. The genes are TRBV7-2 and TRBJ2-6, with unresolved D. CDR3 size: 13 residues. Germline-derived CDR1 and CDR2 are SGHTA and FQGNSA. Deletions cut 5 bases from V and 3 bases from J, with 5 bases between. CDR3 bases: TGTGCCAGCAGCGAGTATGGGGCCAACGTCCTGACTTTC. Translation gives CASSEYGANVLTF. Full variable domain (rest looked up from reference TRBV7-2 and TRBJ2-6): GAGVSQSPSNKVTEKGKDVELRCDPISGHTALYWYRQSLGQGLEFLIYFQGNSAPDKSGLPSDRFSAERTGGSVSTLTIQRTQQEDSAVYLCASSEYGANVLTFGAGSRLTVL.

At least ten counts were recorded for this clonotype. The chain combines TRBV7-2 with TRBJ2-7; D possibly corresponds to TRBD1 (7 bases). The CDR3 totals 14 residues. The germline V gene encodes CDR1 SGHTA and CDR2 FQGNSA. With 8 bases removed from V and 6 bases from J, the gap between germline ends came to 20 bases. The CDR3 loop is CASADYGQGGEQYF. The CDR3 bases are TGTGCCAGCGCCGATTATGGGCAGGGGGGCGAGCAGTACTTC.

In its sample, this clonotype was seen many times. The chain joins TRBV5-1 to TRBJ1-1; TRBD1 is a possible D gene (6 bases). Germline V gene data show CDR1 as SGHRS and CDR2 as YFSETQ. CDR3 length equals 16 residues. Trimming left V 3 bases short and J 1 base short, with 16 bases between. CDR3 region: CASSYGPGHRNTEAFF. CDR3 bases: TGCGCCAGCAGCTACGGTCCGGGACACAGGAACACTGAAGCTTTCTTT.

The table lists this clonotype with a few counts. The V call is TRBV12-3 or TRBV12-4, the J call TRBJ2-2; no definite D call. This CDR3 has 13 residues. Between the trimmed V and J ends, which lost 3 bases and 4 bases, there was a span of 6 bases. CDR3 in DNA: TGTGCCAGCAGTTTTCGTCCCACCGGGGAGCTGTTTTTT. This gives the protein CASSFRPTGELFF.

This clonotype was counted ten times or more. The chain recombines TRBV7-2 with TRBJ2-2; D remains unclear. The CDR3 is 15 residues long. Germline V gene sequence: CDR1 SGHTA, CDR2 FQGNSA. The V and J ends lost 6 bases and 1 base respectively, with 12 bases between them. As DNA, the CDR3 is TGTGCCAGCAGGCGAACCCGACTGAACACCGGGGAGCTGTTTTTT. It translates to CASRRTRLNTGELFF.

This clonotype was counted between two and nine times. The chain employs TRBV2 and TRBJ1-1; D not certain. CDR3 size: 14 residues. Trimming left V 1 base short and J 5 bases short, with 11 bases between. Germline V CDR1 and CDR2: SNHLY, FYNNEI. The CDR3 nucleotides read TGTGCCAGCAGTGAAGAGGTTGGGTATACTGAAGCTTTCTTT. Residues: CASSEEVGYTEAFF.

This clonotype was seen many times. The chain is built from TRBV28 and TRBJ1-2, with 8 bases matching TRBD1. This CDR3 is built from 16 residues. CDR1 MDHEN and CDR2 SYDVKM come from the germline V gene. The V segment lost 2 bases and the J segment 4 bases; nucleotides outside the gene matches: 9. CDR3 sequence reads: CASSLRAGGLVYGYTF. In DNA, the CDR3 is TGTGCCAGCAGTTTAAGGGCAGGGGGCCTTGTCTATGGCTACACCTTC.

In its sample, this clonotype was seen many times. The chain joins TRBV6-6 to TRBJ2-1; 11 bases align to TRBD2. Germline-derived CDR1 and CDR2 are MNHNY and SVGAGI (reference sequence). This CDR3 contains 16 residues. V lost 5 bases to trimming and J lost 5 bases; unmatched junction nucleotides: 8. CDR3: CASSKLGLADNNEQFF. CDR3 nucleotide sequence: TGTGCCAGCAGTAAGCTGGGACTAGCGGACAACAATGAGCAGTTCTTC.

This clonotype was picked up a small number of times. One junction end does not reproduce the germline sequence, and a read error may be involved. As DNA, the CDR3 is TGTGCTAGCAGCTTAGAATTAGGTGCTGAAGCTTTCTTT. Amino acids: CASSLELGAEAFF. This sequence joins TRBV7-7 and TRBJ1-1; D remains unclear. Germline assignment: CDR1 SSHAT and CDR2 FNYEAQ (reference sequence). This CDR3 is 13 amino acids long.

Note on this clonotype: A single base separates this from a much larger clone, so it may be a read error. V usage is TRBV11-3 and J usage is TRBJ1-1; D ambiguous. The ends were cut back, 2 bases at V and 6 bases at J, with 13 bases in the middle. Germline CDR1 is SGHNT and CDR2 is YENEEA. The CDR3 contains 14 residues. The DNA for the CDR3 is TGTGCCAGCAGCTTAACCTCAGGATCGGCTGAAGCTTTCTTT. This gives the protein CASSLTSGSAEAFF.

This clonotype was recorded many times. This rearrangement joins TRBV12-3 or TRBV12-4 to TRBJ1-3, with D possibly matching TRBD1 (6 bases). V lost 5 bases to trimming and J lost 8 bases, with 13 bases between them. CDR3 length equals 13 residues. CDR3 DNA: TGTGCCAGCAGTCCGGGGGCCCGGGACACCATATATTTT. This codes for CASSPGARDTIYF.

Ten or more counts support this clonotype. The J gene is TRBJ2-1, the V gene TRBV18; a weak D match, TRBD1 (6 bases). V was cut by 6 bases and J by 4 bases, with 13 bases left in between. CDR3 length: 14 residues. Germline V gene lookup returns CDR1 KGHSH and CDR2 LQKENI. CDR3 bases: TGTGCCAGCTCCCGAAGCCAGGGGTACAATGAGCAGTTCTTC. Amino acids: CASSRSQGYNEQFF.

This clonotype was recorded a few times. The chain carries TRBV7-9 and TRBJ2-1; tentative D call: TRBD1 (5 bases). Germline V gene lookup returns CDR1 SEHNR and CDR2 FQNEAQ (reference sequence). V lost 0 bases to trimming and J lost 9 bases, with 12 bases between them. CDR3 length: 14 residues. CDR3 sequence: CASSLAHQGSEQFF. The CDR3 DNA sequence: TGTGCCAGCAGCTTAGCCCATCAGGGAAGTGAGCAGTTCTTC.

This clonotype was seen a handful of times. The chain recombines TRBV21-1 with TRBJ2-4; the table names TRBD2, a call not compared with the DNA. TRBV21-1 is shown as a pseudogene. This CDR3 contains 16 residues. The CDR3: CASSKETSVDKNIQYF. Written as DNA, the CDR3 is TGTGCCAGCAGCAAAGAAACTAGCGTTGACAAAAACATTCAGTACTTC.

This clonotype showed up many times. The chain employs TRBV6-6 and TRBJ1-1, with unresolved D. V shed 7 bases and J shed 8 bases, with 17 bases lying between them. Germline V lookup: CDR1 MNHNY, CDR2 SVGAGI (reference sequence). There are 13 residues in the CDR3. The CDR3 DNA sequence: TGTGCCAGCAATCACGTATCTGTGGGGGAAGCTTTCTTT. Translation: CASNHVSVGEAFF.

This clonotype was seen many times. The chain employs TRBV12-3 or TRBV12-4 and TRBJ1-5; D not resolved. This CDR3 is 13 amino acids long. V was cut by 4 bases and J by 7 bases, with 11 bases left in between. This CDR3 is CASSWGFRQPQHF. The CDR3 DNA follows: TGTGCCAGCAGTTGGGGTTTTAGGCAGCCCCAGCATTTT.

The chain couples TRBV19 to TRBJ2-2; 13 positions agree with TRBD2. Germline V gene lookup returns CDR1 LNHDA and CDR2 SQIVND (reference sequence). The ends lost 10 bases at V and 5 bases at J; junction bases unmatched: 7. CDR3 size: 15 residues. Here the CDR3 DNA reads TGTGCCACTCTGACTAGCGGGGGGACAACCGGGGAGCTGTTTTTT. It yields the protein CATLTSGGTTGELFF.

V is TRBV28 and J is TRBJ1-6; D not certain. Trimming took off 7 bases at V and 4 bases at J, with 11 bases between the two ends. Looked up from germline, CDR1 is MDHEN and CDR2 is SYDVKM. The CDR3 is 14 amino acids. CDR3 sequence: CASTLPQYNSPLHF. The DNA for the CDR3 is TGTGCCAGCACCTTACCACAGTATAATTCACCCCTCCACTTT. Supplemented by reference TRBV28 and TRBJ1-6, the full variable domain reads DVKVTQSSRYLVKRTGEKVFLECVQDMDHENMFWYRQDPGLGLRLIYFSYDVKMKEKGDIPEGYSVSREKKERFSLILESASTNQTSMYLCASTLPQYNSPLHFGNGTRLTVT.

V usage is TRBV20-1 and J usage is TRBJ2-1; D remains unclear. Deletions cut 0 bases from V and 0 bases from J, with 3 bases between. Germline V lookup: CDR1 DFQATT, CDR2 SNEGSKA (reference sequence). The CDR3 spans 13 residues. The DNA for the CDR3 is TGCAGTGCTAGAGAAAGCTCCTACAATGAGCAGTTCTTC. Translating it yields CSARESSYNEQFF.